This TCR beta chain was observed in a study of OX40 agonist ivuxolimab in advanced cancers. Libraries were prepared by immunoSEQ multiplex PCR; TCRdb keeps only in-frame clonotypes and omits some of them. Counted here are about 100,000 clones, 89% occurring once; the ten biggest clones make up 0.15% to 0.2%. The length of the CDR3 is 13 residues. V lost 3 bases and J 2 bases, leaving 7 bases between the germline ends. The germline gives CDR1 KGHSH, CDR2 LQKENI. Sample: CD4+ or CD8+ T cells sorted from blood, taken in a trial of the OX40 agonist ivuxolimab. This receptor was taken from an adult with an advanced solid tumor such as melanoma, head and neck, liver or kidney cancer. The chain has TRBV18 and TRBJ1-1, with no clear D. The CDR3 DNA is TGTGCCAGCTCACCTAAGGATAACACTGAAGCTTTCTTT. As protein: CASSPKDNTEAFF.